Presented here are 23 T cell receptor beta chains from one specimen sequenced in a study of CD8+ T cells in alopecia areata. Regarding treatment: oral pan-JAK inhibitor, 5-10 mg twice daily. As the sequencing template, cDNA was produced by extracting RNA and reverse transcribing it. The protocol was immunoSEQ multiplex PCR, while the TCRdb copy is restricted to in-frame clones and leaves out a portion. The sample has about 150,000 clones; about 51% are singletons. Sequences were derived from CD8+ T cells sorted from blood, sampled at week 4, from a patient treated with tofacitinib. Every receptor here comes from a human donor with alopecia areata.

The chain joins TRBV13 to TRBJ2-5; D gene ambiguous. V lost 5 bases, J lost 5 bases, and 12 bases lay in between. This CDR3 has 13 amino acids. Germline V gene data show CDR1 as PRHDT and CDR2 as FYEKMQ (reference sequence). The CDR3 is CASSGRLGETQYF. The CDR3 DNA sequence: TGTGCCAGCAGCGGAAGGTTAGGGGAGACCCAGTACTTC.

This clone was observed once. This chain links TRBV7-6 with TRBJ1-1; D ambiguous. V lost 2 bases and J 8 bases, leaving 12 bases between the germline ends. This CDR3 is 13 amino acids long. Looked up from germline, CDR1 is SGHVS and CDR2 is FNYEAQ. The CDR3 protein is CASSLSIGREAFF. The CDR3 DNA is TGTGCCAGCAGCTTAAGTATTGGCAGAGAAGCTTTCTTT. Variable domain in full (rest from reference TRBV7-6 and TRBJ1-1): GAGVSQSPRYKVTKRGQDVALRCDPISGHVSLYWYRQALGQGPEFLTYFNYEAQQDKSGLPNDRFSAERPEGSISTLTIQRTEQRDSAMYRCASSLSIGREAFFGQGTRLTVV.

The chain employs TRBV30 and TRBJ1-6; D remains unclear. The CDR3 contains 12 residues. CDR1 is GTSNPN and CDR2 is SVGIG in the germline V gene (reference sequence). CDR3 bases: TGTGCGCCCCACACCTTAACATCACCCCTCCACTTT. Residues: CAPHTLTSPLHF.

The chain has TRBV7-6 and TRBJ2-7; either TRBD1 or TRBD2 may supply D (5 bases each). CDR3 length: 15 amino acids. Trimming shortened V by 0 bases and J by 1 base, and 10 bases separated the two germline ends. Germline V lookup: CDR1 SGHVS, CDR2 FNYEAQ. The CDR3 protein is CASSLAVGESYEQYF. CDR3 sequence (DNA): TGTGCCAGCAGCTTAGCGGTGGGGGAGTCCTACGAGCAGTACTTC.

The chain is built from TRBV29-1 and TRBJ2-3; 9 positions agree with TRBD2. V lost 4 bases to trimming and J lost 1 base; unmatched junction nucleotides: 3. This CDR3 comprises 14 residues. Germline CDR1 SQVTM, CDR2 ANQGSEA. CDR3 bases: TGCAGCGTTGTCCAGCGGGGGGGCACAGATACGCAGTATTTT. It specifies CSVVQRGGTDTQYF.

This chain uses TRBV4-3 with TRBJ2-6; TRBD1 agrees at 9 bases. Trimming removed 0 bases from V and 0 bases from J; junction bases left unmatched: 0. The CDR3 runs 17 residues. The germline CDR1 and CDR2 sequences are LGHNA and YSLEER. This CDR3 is CASSQEGQGSGANVLTF. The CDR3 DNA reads TGCGCCAGCAGCCAAGAGGGACAGGGCTCTGGGGCCAACGTCCTGACTTTC.

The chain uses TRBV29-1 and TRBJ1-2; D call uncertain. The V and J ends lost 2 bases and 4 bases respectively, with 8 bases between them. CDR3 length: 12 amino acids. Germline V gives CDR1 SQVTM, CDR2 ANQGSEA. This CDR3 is CSVENEIYGYTF. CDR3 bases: TGCAGCGTTGAAAACGAGATCTATGGCTACACCTTC.

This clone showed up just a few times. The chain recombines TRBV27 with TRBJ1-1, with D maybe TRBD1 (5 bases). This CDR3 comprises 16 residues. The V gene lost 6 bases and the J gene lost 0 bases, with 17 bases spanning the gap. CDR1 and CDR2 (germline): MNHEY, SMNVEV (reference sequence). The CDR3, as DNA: TGTGCCAGCAGCCAAGAGGGGTCTTCTGTGAACACTGAAGCTTTCTTT. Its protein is CASSQEGSSVNTEAFF.

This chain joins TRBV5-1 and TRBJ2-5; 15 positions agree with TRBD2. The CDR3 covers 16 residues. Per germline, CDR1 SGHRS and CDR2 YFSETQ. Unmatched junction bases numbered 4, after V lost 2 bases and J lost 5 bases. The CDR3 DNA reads TGCGCCAGCAGCTTTGGACTAGCGGGGGGGACGGAGACCCAGTACTTC. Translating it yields CASSFGLAGGTETQYF.

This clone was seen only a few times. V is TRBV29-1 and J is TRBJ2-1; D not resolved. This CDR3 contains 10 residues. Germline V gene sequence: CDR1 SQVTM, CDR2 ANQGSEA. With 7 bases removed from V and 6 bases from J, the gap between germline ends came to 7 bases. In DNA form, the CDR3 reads TGCAGCGCTCTGAGCAATGAGCAGTTCTTC. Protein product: CSALSNEQFF.

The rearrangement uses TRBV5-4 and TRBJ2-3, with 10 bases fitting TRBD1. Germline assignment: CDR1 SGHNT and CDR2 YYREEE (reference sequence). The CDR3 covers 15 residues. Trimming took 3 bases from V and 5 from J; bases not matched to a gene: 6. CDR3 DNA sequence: TGTGCCAGCAGCTATGGGACAGGGGTCCTAGATACGCAGTATTTT. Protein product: CASSYGTGVLDTQYF.

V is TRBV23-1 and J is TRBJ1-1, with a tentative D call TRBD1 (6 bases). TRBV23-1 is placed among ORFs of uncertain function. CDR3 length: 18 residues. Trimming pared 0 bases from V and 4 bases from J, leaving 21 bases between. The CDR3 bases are TGCGCCAGCAGTCAATCCCCCCCTGGCAGGGGAAGTTGCACTGAAGCTTTCTTT. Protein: CASSQSPPGRGSCTEAFF.

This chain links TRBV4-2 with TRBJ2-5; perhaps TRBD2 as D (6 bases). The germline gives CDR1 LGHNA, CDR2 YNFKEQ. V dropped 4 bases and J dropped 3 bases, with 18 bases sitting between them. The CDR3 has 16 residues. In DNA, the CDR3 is TGTGCCAGCAGCCTCTTAGGAGGGATTTCCGAAGAGACCCAGTACTTC. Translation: CASSLLGGISEETQYF.

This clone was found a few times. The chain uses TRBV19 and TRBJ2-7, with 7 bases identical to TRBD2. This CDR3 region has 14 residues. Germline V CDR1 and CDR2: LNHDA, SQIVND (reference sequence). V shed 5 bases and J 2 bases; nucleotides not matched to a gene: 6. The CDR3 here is CASSDTSEAYEQYF. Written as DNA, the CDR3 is TGTGCCAGTAGTGATACTAGCGAAGCCTACGAGCAGTACTTC.

The chain's CDR3 is CAWDPTGSPGELFF. DNA of the CDR3: TGTGCCTGGGACCCGACAGGCTCTCCCGGGGAGCTGTTTTTT. This chain links TRBV30 with TRBJ2-2; tentatively, D is TRBD1 (6 bases). Trimming took 5 bases from V and 6 from J, leaving 16 bases between them. CDR3 length equals 14 residues. The germline V gene has CDR1 GTSNPN and CDR2 SVGIG (reference sequence).

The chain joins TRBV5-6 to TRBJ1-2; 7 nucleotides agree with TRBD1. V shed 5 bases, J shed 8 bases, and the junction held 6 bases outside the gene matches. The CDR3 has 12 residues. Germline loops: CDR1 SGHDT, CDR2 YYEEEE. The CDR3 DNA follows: TGTGCCAGCAGTGCGGGACAGCTCGGCTACACCTTC. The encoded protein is CASSAGQLGYTF.

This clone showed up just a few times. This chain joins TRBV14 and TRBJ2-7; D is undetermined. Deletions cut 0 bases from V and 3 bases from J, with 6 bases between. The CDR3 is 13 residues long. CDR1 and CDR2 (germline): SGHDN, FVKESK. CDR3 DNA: TGTGCCAGCAGCCAAGAGCTGGACTACGAGCAGTACTTC. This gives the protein CASSQELDYEQYF.

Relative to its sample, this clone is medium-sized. For the CDR3, the DNA is TGTGCCAGCAGCCCCAAGAGGGCCGATACGCAGTATTTT. Translation: CASSPKRADTQYF. V and J are TRBV7-9 and TRBJ2-3, with D possibly being TRBD2 (5 bases). This CDR3 has 13 residues. V lost 5 bases, J lost 6 bases, and 12 bases lay in between. The germline gives CDR1 SEHNR, CDR2 FQNEAQ (reference sequence).

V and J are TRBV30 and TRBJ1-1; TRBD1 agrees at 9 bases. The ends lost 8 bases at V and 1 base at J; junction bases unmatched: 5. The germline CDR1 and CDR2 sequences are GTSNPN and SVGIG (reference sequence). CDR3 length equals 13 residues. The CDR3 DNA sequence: TGTGCCGGACTGGACAGGGGGAACACTGAAGCTTTCTTT. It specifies CAGLDRGNTEAFF.

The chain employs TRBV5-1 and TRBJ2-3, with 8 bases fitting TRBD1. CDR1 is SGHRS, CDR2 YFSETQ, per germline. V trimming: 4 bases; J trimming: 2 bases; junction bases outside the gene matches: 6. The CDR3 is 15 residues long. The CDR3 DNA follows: TGCGCCAGCAGCACGTACAGGGGGAACACAGATACGCAGTATTTT. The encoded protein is CASSTYRGNTDTQYF.

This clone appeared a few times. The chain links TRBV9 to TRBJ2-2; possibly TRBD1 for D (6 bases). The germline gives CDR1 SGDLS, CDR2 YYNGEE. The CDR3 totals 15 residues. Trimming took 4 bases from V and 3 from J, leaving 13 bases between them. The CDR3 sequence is CASSLQRGYTGELFF. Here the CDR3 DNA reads TGTGCCAGCAGCCTCCAAAGGGGGTACACCGGGGAGCTGTTTTTT.

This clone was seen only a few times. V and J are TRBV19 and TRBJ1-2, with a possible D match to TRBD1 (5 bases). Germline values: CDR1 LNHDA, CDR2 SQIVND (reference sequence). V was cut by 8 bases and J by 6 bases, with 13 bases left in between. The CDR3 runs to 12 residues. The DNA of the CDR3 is TGTGCCAGTGGCCCCGGGGGAGATGGCTACACCTTC. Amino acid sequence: CASGPGGDGYTF.

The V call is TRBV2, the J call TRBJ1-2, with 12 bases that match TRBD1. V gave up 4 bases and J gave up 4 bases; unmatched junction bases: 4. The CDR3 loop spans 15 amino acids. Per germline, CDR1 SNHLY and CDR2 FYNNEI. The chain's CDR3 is CASSAGTGGSYGYTF. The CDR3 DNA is TGTGCCAGCAGTGCCGGGACAGGGGGCAGCTATGGCTACACCTTC. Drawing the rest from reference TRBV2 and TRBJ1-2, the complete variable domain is EPEVTQTPSHQVTQMGQEVILRCVPISNHLYFYWYRQILGQKVEFLVSFYNNEISEKSEIFDDQFSVERPDGSNFTLKIRSTKLEDSAMYFCASSAGTGGSYGYTFGSGTRLTVV.